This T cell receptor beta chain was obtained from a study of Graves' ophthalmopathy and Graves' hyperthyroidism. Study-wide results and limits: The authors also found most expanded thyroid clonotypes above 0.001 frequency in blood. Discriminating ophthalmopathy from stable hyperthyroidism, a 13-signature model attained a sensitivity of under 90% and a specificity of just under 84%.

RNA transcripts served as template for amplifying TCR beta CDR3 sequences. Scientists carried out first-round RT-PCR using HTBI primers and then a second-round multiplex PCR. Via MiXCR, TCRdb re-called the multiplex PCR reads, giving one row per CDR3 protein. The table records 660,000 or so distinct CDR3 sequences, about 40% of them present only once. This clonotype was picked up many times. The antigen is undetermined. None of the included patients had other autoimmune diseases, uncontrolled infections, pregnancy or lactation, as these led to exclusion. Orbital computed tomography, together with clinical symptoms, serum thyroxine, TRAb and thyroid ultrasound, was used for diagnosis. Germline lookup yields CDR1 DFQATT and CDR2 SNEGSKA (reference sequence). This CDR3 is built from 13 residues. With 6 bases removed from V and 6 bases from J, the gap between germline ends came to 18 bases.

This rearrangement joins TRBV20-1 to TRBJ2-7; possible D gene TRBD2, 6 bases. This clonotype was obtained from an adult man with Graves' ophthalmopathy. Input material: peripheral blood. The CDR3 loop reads CSARASATPEQYF. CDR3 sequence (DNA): TGCAGTGCAAGGGCTAGCGCGACACCCGAGCAGTACTTC.